The rows below give T cell receptor beta chains drawn from one sample of a study of CD8 T cells in Susac syndrome. Each CDR3 protein is one row after TCRdb ran MiXCR on the immunoSEQ multiplex PCR reads. The sample has 180,000 or so distinct CDR3 sequences, about 94% seen once. The specimen sequenced was CD4+ T cells from PBMCs. The origin of the receptors is a human donor in good health. CDR3s include the opening cysteine and the closing phenylalanine or tryptophan.

v_call cdr3_aa
TRBV7-2 CASTYSPGDGYTF
TRBV20-1 CSASERAETQYF
TRBV24-1 CATSDSSSTGADGYTF
TRBV2 CASSEQLAGLYEQYF
TRBV12-3/TRBV12-4 CASSLKQRALPQHF
TRBV12-3/TRBV12-4 CASSSTSGVSEQFF
TRBV7-3 CASSLLGRVGGEKFF
TRBV12-3/TRBV12-4 CASSSSDRAANGYTF
TRBV6-2/TRBV6-3 CASRTLAGGAVNEQFF
TRBV7-2 CASSPGSSNYGYTF
TRBV5-8 CASSLGQGRYGYTF
TRBV30 CAWEDLGYNSPLHF
TRBV6-5 CASSYSGGRGGGEKLFF
TRBV3-1 CASSQGLEQETQYF
TRBV6-5 CASSDPGSPLHF
TRBV7-2 CASSGGRSGPGETQYF
TRBV9 CASSVGTDLNTEAFF
TRBV29-1 CSAGTGEETQYF
TRBV29-1 CSVVSDSLSYGYTF
TRBV4-3 CASSSRGGSTDTQYF
TRBV2 CASSVGGAVYEQYF
TRBV7-2 CASSARLAGPTDTQYF
TRBV4-3 CASSQVGQGSYNEQFF
TRBV5-1 CASSSTGQGADEQYF